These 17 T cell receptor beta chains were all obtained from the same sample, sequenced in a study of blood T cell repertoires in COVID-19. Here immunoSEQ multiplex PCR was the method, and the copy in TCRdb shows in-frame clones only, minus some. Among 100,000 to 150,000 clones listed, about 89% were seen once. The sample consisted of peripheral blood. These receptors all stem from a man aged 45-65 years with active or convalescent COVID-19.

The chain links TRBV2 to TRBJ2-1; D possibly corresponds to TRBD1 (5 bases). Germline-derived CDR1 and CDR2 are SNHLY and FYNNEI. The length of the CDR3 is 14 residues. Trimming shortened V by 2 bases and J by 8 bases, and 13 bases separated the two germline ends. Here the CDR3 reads CASSEIQGGDEQFF. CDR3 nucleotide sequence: TGTGCCAGCAGTGAAATCCAGGGTGGGGATGAGCAGTTCTTC.

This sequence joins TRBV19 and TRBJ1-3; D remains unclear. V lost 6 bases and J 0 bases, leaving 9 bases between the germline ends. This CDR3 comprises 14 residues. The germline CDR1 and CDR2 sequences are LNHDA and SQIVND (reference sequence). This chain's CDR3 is CASRSGGSGNTIYF. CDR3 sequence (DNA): TGTGCCAGTAGATCCGGTGGCTCTGGAAACACCATATATTTT.

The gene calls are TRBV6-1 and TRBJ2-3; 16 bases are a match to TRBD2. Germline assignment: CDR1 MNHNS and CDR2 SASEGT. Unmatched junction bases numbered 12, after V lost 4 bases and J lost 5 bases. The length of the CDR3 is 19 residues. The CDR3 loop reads CASSVTGLAGGPGIDTQYF. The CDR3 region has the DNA TGTGCCAGCAGTGTAACGGGACTAGCGGGAGGGCCTGGGATAGATACGCAGTATTTT.

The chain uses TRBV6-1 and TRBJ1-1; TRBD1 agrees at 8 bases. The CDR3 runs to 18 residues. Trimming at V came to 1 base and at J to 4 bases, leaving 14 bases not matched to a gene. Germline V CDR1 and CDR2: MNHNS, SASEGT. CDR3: CASSEVGDRITSGTEAFF. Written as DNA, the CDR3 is TGTGCCAGCAGTGAAGTTGGGGACAGGATTACCTCGGGCACTGAAGCTTTCTTT.

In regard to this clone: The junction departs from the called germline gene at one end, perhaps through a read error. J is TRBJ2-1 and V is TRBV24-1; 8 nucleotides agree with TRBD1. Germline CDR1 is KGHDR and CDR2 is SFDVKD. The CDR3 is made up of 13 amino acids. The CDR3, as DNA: TGTGCCACCAGTGATTTATTTGACAGGGGCACGGTCTTC. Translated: CATSDLFDRGTVF.

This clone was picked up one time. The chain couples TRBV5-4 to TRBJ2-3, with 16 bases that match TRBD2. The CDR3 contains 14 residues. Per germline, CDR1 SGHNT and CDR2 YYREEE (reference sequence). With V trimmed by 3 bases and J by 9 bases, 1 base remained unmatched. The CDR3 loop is CASSSGLAGGTQYF. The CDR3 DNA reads TGTGCCAGCAGCTCGGGACTAGCGGGAGGGACGCAGTATTTT.

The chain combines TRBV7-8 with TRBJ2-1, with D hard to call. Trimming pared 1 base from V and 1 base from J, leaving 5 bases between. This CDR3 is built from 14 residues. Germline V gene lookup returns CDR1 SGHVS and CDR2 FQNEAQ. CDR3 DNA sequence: TGTGCCAGCAGCTTAGGGCATTCCTACAATGAGCAGTTCTTC. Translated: CASSLGHSYNEQFF.

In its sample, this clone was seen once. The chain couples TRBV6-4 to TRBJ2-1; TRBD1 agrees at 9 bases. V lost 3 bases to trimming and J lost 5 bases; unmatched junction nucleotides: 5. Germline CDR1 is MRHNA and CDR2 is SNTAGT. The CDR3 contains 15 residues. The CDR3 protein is CASSEQGARNNEQFF. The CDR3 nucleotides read TGTGCCAGCAGTGAACAGGGGGCGCGGAACAATGAGCAGTTCTTC.

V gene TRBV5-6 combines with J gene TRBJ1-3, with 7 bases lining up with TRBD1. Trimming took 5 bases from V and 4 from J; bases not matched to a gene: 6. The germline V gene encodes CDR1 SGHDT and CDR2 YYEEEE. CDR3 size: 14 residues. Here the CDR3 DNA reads TGTGCCAGCAGGCAACAGGGGCTAGGAAACACCATATATTTT. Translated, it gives CASRQQGLGNTIYF.

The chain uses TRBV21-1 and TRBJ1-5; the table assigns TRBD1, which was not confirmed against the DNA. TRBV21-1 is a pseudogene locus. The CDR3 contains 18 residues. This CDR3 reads CASSEPTGTLLSNQPQHF. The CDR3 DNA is TGTGCCAGCAGTGAGCCGACAGGGACCCTCCTCTCCAATCAGCCCCAGCATTTT.

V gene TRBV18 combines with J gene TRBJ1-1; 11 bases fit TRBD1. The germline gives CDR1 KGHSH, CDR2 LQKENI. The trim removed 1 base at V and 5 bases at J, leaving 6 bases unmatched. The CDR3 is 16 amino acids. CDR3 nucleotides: TGTGCCAGCTCACCACGGGGGACAGGGGGAGGAACTGAAGCTTTCTTT. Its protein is CASSPRGTGGGTEAFF.

The CDR3 DNA reads TGTGCCAGCAGCCGGACAGCATCTAATGAAAAACTGTTTTTT. Amino acids: CASSRTASNEKLFF. The chain links TRBV27 to TRBJ1-4; tentative D call: TRBD1 (6 bases). Between the trimmed V and J ends, which lost 6 bases and 3 bases, there was a span of 11 bases. CDR3 size: 14 residues. Germline V gene sequence: CDR1 MNHEY, CDR2 SMNVEV (reference sequence). Combining the CDR3 with reference TRBV27 and TRBJ1-4 gives the whole variable domain EAQVTQNPRYLITVTGKKLTVTCSQNMNHEYMSWYRQDPGLGLRQIYYSMNVEVTDKGDVPEGYKVSRKEKRNFPLILESPSPNQTSLYFCASSRTASNEKLFFGSGTQLSVL.

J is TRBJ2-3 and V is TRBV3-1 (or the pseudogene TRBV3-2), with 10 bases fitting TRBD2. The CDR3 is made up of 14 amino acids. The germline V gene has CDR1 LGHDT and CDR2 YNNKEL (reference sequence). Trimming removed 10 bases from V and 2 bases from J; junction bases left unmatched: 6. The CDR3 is CATRSGGATDTQYF. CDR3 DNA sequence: TGTGCCACTAGGAGCGGGGGGGCCACAGATACGCAGTATTTT.

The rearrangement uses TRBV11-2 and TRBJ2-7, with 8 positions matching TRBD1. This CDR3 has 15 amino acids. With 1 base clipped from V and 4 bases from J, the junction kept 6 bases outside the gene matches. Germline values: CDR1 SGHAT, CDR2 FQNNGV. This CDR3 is CASSLGQGASYEQYF. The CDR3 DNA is TGTGCCAGCAGCTTAGGCCAGGGGGCCAGTTACGAGCAGTACTTC. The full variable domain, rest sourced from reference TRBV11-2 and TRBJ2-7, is EAGVAQSPRYKIIEKRQSVAFWCNPISGHATLYWYQQILGQGPKLLIQFQNNGVVDDSQLPKDRFSAERLKGVDSTLKIQPAKLEDSAVYLCASSLGQGASYEQYFGPGTRLTVT.

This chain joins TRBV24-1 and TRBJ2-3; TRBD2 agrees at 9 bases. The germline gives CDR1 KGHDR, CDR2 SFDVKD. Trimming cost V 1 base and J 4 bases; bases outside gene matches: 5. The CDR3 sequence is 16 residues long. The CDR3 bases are TGTGCCACCAGTGATTTCAGCGGGAGGACGGCAGATACGCAGTATTTT. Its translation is CATSDFSGRTADTQYF.

Here the CDR3 DNA reads TGTGCCAGGGGCTGCTACGAGCAGTACTTC. Protein sequence: CARGCYEQYF. The chain has TRBV6-5 and TRBJ2-7; D gene ambiguous. This CDR3 has 10 amino acids. Germline CDR1 reads MNHEY; CDR2 reads SVGAGI. The V and J ends lost 9 bases and 3 bases respectively, with 6 bases between them.

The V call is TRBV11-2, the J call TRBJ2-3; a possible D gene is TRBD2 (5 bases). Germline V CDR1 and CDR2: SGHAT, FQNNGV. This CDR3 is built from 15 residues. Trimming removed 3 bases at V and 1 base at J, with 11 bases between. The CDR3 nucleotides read TGTGCCAGCAGCTTGTTAGCGCCTGGCACAGATACGCAGTATTTT. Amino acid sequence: CASSLLAPGTDTQYF.